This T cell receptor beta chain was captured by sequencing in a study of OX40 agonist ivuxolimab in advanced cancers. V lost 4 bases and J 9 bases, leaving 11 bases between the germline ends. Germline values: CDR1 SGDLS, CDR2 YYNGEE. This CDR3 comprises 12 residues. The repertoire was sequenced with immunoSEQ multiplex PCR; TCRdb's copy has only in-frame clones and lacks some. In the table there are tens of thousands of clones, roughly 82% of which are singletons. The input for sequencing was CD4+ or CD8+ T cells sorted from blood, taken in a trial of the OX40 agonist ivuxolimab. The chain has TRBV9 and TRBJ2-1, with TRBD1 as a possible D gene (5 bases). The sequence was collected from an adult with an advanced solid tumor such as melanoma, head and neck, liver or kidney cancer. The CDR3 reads CASSSRQLEQFF. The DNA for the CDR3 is TGTGCCAGCAGCTCCCGACAGCTTGAGCAGTTCTTC.